The next 30 T cell receptor beta chains were all read from a single sample in a study of blood T cell repertoires in COVID-19. This table comes from immunoSEQ multiplex PCR, and its TCRdb copy is limited to in-frame clones, with some not included. Of over 90,000 clones detected, 75% to 85% appear once; the ten largest clones hold around 4.8%. The sample taken for sequencing was peripheral blood. The receptor set was obtained from an elderly man with COVID-19, enrolled during active disease.

For the CDR3, the DNA is TGTGCCAGCAGCTTAGGGTTCCGTGGCGGGGGGACCGGGGAGCTGTTTTTT. It translates to CASSLGFRGGGTGELFF. The chain has TRBV7-2 and TRBJ2-2; 8 bases are shared with TRBD2. The CDR3 is made up of 17 amino acids. V lost 1 base and J lost 5; bases outside the gene matches: 9. Germline V gives CDR1 SGHTA, CDR2 FQGNSA.

The chain carries TRBV30 and TRBJ2-1; TRBD2 aligns across 9 bases. The CDR3 is 15 residues long. Germline V gives CDR1 GTSNPN, CDR2 SVGIG (reference sequence). Germline trimming cut 6 bases from V and 4 bases from J; bases unmatched to any gene: 10. CDR3 bases: TGTGCCTGCCGCACGACTAGCGGACTATACAATGAGCAGTTCTTC. It is translated as CACRTTSGLYNEQFF.

The chain combines TRBV9 with TRBJ2-7; no reliable D call. Germline CDR1 and CDR2: SGDLS and YYNGEE. The CDR3 sequence is 14 residues long. The V end lost 4 bases, the J end lost 3 bases, and 14 bases lay between the germline ends. The CDR3 here is CASSPRSIIYEQYF. CDR3 DNA sequence: TGTGCCAGCAGCCCCCGGAGCATCATCTACGAGCAGTACTTC. Using reference TRBV9 and TRBJ2-7 for the parts outside the CDR3, the full variable domain is DSGVTQTPKHLITATGQRVTLRCSPRSGDLSVYWYQQSLDQGLQFLIQYYNGEERAKGNILERFSAQQFPDLHSELNLSSLELGDSALYFCASSPRSIIYEQYFGPGTRLTVT.

The V gene is TRBV27, the J gene TRBJ2-7; 7 bases are a match to TRBD1. CDR3 size: 18 residues. Germline V gene lookup returns CDR1 MNHEY and CDR2 SMNVEV (reference sequence). V shed 4 bases, J shed 1 base, and the junction held 16 bases outside the gene matches. CDR3 protein: CASSSLGGSRDSSYEQYF. The CDR3 DNA reads TGTGCCAGCAGTTCCTTGGGTGGATCCCGGGACAGTTCCTACGAGCAGTACTTC.

The J gene is TRBJ1-5, the V gene TRBV7-2; perhaps TRBD1 as D (6 bases). The V gene's germline CDR1 is SGHTA and CDR2 FQGNSA. The CDR3 is 13 amino acids. Trimming removed 4 bases at V and 5 bases at J, with 9 bases between. In DNA form, the CDR3 reads TGTGCCAGCAGCTCACAGGGCGATCAGCCCCAGCATTTT. Its translation is CASSSQGDQPQHF.

The chain has TRBV6-5 and TRBJ2-1; D is ambiguous. The germline V gene encodes CDR1 MNHEY and CDR2 SVGAGI. CDR3 length: 13 amino acids. Between the trimmed V and J ends, which lost 2 bases and 4 bases, there was a span of 6 bases. CDR3 loop: CASSYPGYNEQFF. The CDR3 nucleotides are TGTGCCAGCAGTTACCCGGGTTACAATGAGCAGTTCTTC.

The gene calls are TRBV12-3 or TRBV12-4 and TRBJ2-3; the D gene is possibly TRBD1 (5 bases). This CDR3 has 13 amino acids. V was shortened by 3 bases and J by 4 bases, with 8 bases between the two germline ends. The CDR3 bases are TGTGCCAGCAGTTTTCAGGGTCCAGATACGCAGTATTTT. This sequence encodes CASSFQGPDTQYF.

The rearrangement joins TRBV4-1 to TRBJ1-1, with D possibly TRBD1 on 5 matching bases. Trimming left V 0 bases short and J 5 bases short, with 10 bases between. Germline CDR1 is MGHRA and CDR2 is YSYEKL. The CDR3 runs to 14 residues. The CDR3 nucleotides read TGCGCCAGCAGCCAAGACAGCGGGGCAACTGAAGCTTTCTTT. Its translation is CASSQDSGATEAFF.

This chain uses TRBV19 with TRBJ1-6, with a weak D call TRBD1 (5 bases). Germline V gives CDR1 LNHDA, CDR2 SQIVND (reference sequence). The CDR3 spans 17 residues. Trimming removed 6 bases from V and 4 bases from J, with 19 bases in between. CDR3 residues: CASRDFHSDSYNSPLHF. The CDR3 coding sequence is TGTGCCAGTAGGGATTTCCACAGCGACAGTTATAATTCACCCCTCCACTTT.

J is TRBJ2-7 and V is TRBV3-1 (or the pseudogene TRBV3-2); a possible D gene is TRBD1 (5 bases). Between the trimmed V and J ends, which lost 0 bases and 5 bases, there was a span of 11 bases. CDR1 is LGHDT, CDR2 YNNKEL, per germline (reference sequence). CDR3 length: 14 amino acids. For the CDR3, the DNA is TGTGCCAGCAGCCAAGAGGCAGGGTACAACGAGCAGTACTTC. Residues: CASSQEAGYNEQYF.

The chain is built from TRBV7-8 and TRBJ1-2, with a tentative D call TRBD1 (6 bases). Trimming removed 0 bases from V and 0 bases from J, with 11 bases in between. This CDR3 is 16 amino acids long. The germline V gene has CDR1 SGHVS and CDR2 FQNEAQ. The chain's CDR3 is CASSLATGPTNYGYTF. The CDR3 DNA is TGTGCCAGCAGCTTAGCTACAGGGCCCACTAACTATGGCTACACCTTC.

This clone showed up just once. This chain connects TRBV6-5 to TRBJ2-3, with a weak D call TRBD1 (6 bases). The CDR3 spans 13 residues. V lost 11 bases to trimming and J lost 0 bases, with 12 bases between them. In germline, CDR1 is MNHEY, CDR2 SVGAGI. The DNA of the CDR3 is TGTGCCGTTGGGGACACTAGCACAGATACGCAGTATTTT. It codes for CAVGDTSTDTQYF.

The chain carries TRBV19 and TRBJ2-3, with D possibly TRBD1 on 5 matching bases. CDR1 is LNHDA, CDR2 SQIVND, per germline (reference sequence). Trimming pared 6 bases from V and 5 bases from J, leaving 12 bases between. CDR3 size: 13 residues. The CDR3 coding sequence is TGTGCCAGTAGGAAGGGGCGGAAAGATACGCAGTATTTT. Translated: CASRKGRKDTQYF. Looking up the rest from reference TRBV19 and TRBJ2-3 gives the full variable domain: DGGITQSPKYLFRKEGQNVTLSCEQNLNHDAMYWYRQDPGQGLRLIYYSQIVNDFQKGDIAEGYSVSREKKESFPLTVTSAQKNPTAFYLCASRKGRKDTQYFGPGTRLTVL.

The chain recombines TRBV19 with TRBJ1-5, with D possibly being TRBD1 (6 bases). Germline CDR1 is LNHDA and CDR2 is SQIVND (reference sequence). The CDR3 loop spans 17 amino acids. V gave up 3 bases and J gave up 0 bases, with 15 bases separating them. This chain's CDR3 is CASSISWGQISNQPQHF. The CDR3 coding sequence is TGTGCCAGTAGTATCAGCTGGGGACAAATTAGCAATCAGCCCCAGCATTTT.

This clone appeared once. This CDR3 reads CASSVLAGLTDTQYF. As DNA, the CDR3 is TGTGCCAGCAGCGTACTAGCGGGGCTCACAGATACGCAGTATTTT. The chain couples TRBV7-9 to TRBJ2-3, with 10 bases lining up with TRBD2. The germline CDR1 and CDR2 sequences are SEHNR and FQNEAQ (reference sequence). V was pared by 5 bases and J by 2 bases, with 4 bases of the junction left unmatched. This CDR3 comprises 15 residues.

The chain couples TRBV5-5 to TRBJ2-3; a weak D match, TRBD2 (5 bases). The CDR3 has 16 amino acids. Germline V gene lookup returns CDR1 SGHKS and CDR2 YYEKEE (reference sequence). The V and J ends lost 0 bases and 4 bases respectively, with 15 bases between them. The CDR3 region has the DNA TGTGCCAGCAGCTTGGTTGTGGCGACTACAGCAGATACGCAGTATTTT. Its protein product is CASSLVVATTADTQYF.

This clone was seen once. The chain is built from TRBV19 and TRBJ1-5, with 7 bases lining up with TRBD1. Germline V gene sequence: CDR1 LNHDA, CDR2 SQIVND (reference sequence). V gave up 6 bases and J gave up 4 bases; unmatched junction bases: 3. The CDR3 loop spans 13 amino acids. As DNA, the CDR3 is TGTGCCAGTAGAGTACAGGGGAATCAGCCCCAGCATTTT. Its translation is CASRVQGNQPQHF.

The chain employs TRBV19 and TRBJ2-1; D possibly corresponds to TRBD2 (5 bases). The CDR3 totals 15 residues. From germline, CDR1 is LNHDA and CDR2 SQIVND (reference sequence). Trimming pared 3 bases from V and 2 bases from J, leaving 11 bases between. The CDR3 nucleotides read TGTGCCAGTAGTATGTCCCCGCGGGCCTACAATGAGCAGTTCTTC. Translating it yields CASSMSPRAYNEQFF.

This clone appeared a few times. The chain carries TRBV18 and TRBJ1-2; 7 positions match TRBD1. Germline V CDR1 and CDR2: KGHSH, LQKENI. The CDR3 is 15 amino acids. V lost 6 bases to trimming and J lost 4 bases; unmatched junction nucleotides: 11. CDR3 nucleotides: TGTGCCAGCTCCAACACCCGGGACAGTCCCTATGGCTACACCTTC. Translation: CASSNTRDSPYGYTF.

J is TRBJ2-1 and V is TRBV27; 11 bases line up with TRBD2. CDR3 length: 16 residues. The V and J ends lost 1 base and 10 bases, in that order; junction bases with no gene match: 9. CDR1 is MNHEY, CDR2 SMNVEV, per germline (reference sequence). The CDR3 DNA sequence: TGTGCCAGCAGTTTATGGTTAGCGGGAGGGCCGGGGGAGCAGTTCTTC. Translation gives CASSLWLAGGPGEQFF.

In the case of this clone: At one of its ends the junction is not consistent with the germline gene, which may arise from a read error. This chain links TRBV10-3 with TRBJ1-5; 7 nucleotides line up with TRBD1. Germline CDR1 ENHRY, CDR2 SYGVKD. CDR3 size: 14 residues. This CDR3 reads CASSTGDSNQPKNF. CDR3 nucleotides: TGTGCCAGTTCCACAGGGGATAGCAATCAGCCCAAGAATTTT.

The chain employs TRBV5-1 and TRBJ1-4; possibly TRBD1 for D (6 bases). This CDR3 has 15 residues. CDR1 and CDR2 (germline): SGHRS, YFSETQ. The V and J ends lost 2 bases and 8 bases respectively, with 16 bases between them. The chain's CDR3 is CASSLSGTREEKLFF. The CDR3 coding sequence is TGCGCCAGCAGCTTATCCGGGACAAGAGAAGAAAAACTGTTTTTT.

The chain recombines TRBV11-2 with TRBJ2-2; 10 bases map to TRBD2. The V and J ends lost 2 bases and 6 bases, in that order; junction bases with no gene match: 12. The CDR3 totals 18 residues. CDR1 is SGHAT, CDR2 FQNNGV, per germline. The CDR3 loop is CASSLPPRLAGVAGELFF. The CDR3 region has the DNA TGTGCCAGCAGCTTACCCCCCCGTCTAGCGGGAGTCGCCGGGGAGCTGTTTTTT.

The CDR3 DNA follows: TGTGCCAGCAGCTTAGGGGAGAGTAGGAATATGGGCAATCAGCCCCAGCATTTT. Its translation is CASSLGESRNMGNQPQHF. J is TRBJ1-5 and V is TRBV11-2; D is ambiguous. CDR3 length: 18 amino acids. Trimming cost V 1 base and J 2 bases, with 18 bases left between them. Germline-derived CDR1 and CDR2 are SGHAT and FQNNGV.

The sample holds a few counts of this clone. This chain links TRBV12-2 with TRBJ1-5. TRBV12-2 is a pseudogene. This CDR3 contains 16 residues. CDR3 DNA sequence: TGTGCAAGTCGCTCAACTCACCCTTTTGCGAATCAGCCCCAGCATTTT. Encoded protein: CASRSTHPFANQPQHF.

This chain connects TRBV3-1 (or the pseudogene TRBV3-2) to TRBJ2-2; 8 bases are a match to TRBD1. Germline CDR1 reads LGHDT; CDR2 reads YNNKEL (reference sequence). V gave up 4 bases and J gave up 4 bases; unmatched junction bases: 8. The CDR3 totals 16 residues. Here the CDR3 reads CASSRSGGWGTGELFF. The CDR3 DNA reads TGTGCCAGCAGCCGCTCAGGGGGCTGGGGCACCGGGGAGCTGTTTTTT.

Comment on this clone: Within the sample, other DNA sequences also encode this same CDR3. The chain has TRBV5-4 and TRBJ2-5; D is possibly TRBD1 (5 bases). Trimming removed 1 base at V and 2 bases at J, with 9 bases between. CDR1 and CDR2 (germline): SGHNT, YYREEE (reference sequence). This CDR3 is built from 14 residues. CDR3 in amino acids: CASSLPGLQETQYF. CDR3 in DNA: TGTGCCAGCAGCTTGCCAGGGCTACAAGAGACCCAGTACTTC.

The chain carries TRBV29-1 and TRBJ2-3; 9 bases agree with TRBD1. The germline V gene encodes CDR1 SQVTM and CDR2 ANQGSEA. The V segment lost 7 bases and the J segment 4 bases; nucleotides outside the gene matches: 9. The CDR3 sequence is 14 residues long. CDR3 loop: CSGIPGQGADTQYF. In nucleotides, the CDR3 is TGCAGCGGAATACCGGGACAGGGCGCAGATACGCAGTATTTT.

V usage is TRBV6-2 or TRBV6-3 and J usage is TRBJ1-1; a possible D gene is TRBD1 (6 bases). The CDR3 extends over 14 amino acids. CDR1 is MNHEY and CDR2 is SVGEGT in the germline V gene. Trimming removed 6 bases from V and 5 bases from J, with 16 bases in between. The CDR3, as DNA: TGTGCCAGCAGCATAGGGGGAAGTAGGACTGAAGCTTTCTTT. Its translation: CASSIGGSRTEAFF.

The J gene is TRBJ1-1, the V gene TRBV28; tentative D call: TRBD1 (5 bases). This CDR3 is built from 13 residues. V lost 5 bases and J lost 7, with 14 bases in between. Germline V gene data show CDR1 as MDHEN and CDR2 as SYDVKM. The CDR3 loop reads CASSPEGLSEAFF. Here the CDR3 DNA reads TGTGCCAGCAGTCCGGAGGGGTTGAGTGAAGCTTTCTTT.